In its sample, the clone carrying this T cell receptor (beta chain) is medium-sized (0.01 to 0.1%). TCRdb recomputed clones from the PCR reads via MiXCR. The data show about 20,000 clones, around 30% seen once. The entire patient cohort was treatment-naive prior to thyroid surgery. The data belong to a study of metastatic and nonmetastatic thyroid tumors. The CDR3 has 14 amino acids. The V and J ends lost 6 bases and 3 bases respectively, with 15 bases between them. Looked up from germline, CDR1 is MNHNS and CDR2 is SASEGT. Sample: tumor tissue. The TCR originated in a female donor with papillary thyroid cancer or a benign thyroid nodule (not recorded which). Some clones in this sample may be carry-over from other donors' samples. This chain connects TRBV6-1 to TRBJ2-7; D not resolved. The DNA of the CDR3 is TGTGCCAGCAGCCCCGGTTCAACCAACTACGAGCAGTACTTC. This sequence encodes CASSPGSTNYEQYF.